Reported below is one T cell receptor (beta chain). Its antigen is undetermined. Sequencing was performed with immunoSEQ multiplex PCR; in TCRdb, only in-frame clones are kept and a portion is missing. This table has around 41,000 clones, approximately 87% appearing once. The data were obtained in a study of CD4 T cells in relation to SARS-CoV-2 and coronaviruses. This CDR3 is 13 amino acids long. Germline V gives CDR1 MNHEY, CDR2 SMNVEV (reference sequence). V was pared by 4 bases and J by 2 bases, with 7 bases between. This rearrangement joins TRBV27 to TRBJ2-3; D ambiguous. Sequenced sample: naive CD4+ T cells from PBMCs, cultured in vitro. Subset noted: naive CD4+ T cells isolated by negative enrichment. The sequence derives from an adult with COVID-19. The CDR3 loop reads CASSYSDTDTQYF. The CDR3 DNA follows: TGTGCCAGCAGTTATTCCGACACAGATACGCAGTATTTT.